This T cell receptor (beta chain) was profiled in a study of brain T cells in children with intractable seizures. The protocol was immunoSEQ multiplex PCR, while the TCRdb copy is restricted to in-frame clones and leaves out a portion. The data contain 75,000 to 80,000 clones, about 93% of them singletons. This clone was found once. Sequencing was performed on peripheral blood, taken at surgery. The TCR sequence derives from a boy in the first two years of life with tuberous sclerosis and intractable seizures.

The CDR3 DNA sequence: TGTGCCAGCAGCGTACGACTAGGAGTCGGGCCACCCGAGCAGTACTTC. The encoded protein is CASSVRLGVGPPEQYF. The chain has TRBV21-1 and TRBJ2-7; TRBD2 is taken as the D call from the table, unchecked against the DNA. TRBV21-1 is listed as a pseudogene. CDR3 length: 16 residues.